The clone carrying this T cell receptor beta chain was seen only a few times. The data were taken from a study of T cells in Graves' hyperthyroidism and ophthalmopathy. Each diagnosis drew on symptoms, thyroxine, TRAb, thyroid ultrasound and orbital computed tomography findings. The investigators amplified TCR beta CDR3 regions from RNA transcripts. A first-round RT-PCR of the TCR CDR3 used the HTBI primer set. One entry per CDR3 protein results from TCRdb running MiXCR on the multiplex PCR reads. The sample records approximately 360,000 distinct CDR3 sequences, approximately 14% being singletons. This CDR3 is 15 amino acids long. Trimming removed 1 base from V and 3 bases from J; junction bases left unmatched: 3. CDR1 and CDR2 (germline): DFQATT, SNEGSKA (reference sequence).

Sequences were obtained from blood. This TCR was sampled from a woman younger than 35 with Graves' hyperthyroidism that later progressed to Graves' ophthalmopathy. The chain carries TRBV20-1 and TRBJ2-3; the match to TRBD2 covers 11 bases. CDR3: CSARVASGRTDTQYF. Written as DNA, the CDR3 is TGCAGTGCTAGAGTAGCTAGCGGGAGGACAGATACGCAGTATTTT.